The 7 T cell receptor beta chains below were found in one sample sequenced in a study of cytomegalovirus exposure and HLA in healthy donors. With 60 Vbeta and 13 Jbeta primers, the PCR was carried out. Sequencing used immunoSEQ multiplex PCR; TCRdb keeps in-frame clones, though not all of them. The data hold around 170,000 clones, with 65% to 85% observed a single time. The sample was PBMCs. These receptors were collected from a woman in her thirties or forties in good health and CMV-seropositive.

This clone came up once. The chain recombines TRBV5-1 with TRBJ2-2; possibly TRBD2 for D (5 bases). Between the trimmed V and J ends, which lost 6 bases and 3 bases, there was a span of 12 bases. CDR1 is SGHRS, CDR2 YFSETQ, per germline. The CDR3 totals 14 residues. CDR3 amino acids: CASTPPGYTGELFF. DNA for the CDR3: TGCGCCAGCACCCCCCCGGGATACACCGGGGAGCTGTTTTTT. Full variable domain (outside the CDR3, taken from reference TRBV5-1 and TRBJ2-2): KAGVTQTPRYLIKTRGQQVTLSCSPISGHRSVSWYQQTPGQGLQFLFEYFSETQRNKGNFPGRFSGRQFSNSRSEMNVSTLELGDSALYLCASTPPGYTGELFFGEGSRLTVL.

Written as DNA, the CDR3 is TGTGCCAGCAGCGTACGACCGGGACAGGGCTACGAGCAGTACTTC. Its translation: CASSVRPGQGYEQYF. The chain has TRBV9 and TRBJ2-7, with 9 bases fitting TRBD1. The V segment lost 1 base and the J segment 3 bases; nucleotides outside the gene matches: 5. The CDR3 totals 15 residues. CDR1 and CDR2 (germline): SGDLS, YYNGEE.

The chain joins TRBV4-2 to TRBJ2-1; D might be TRBD2 (6 bases). CDR1 and CDR2 from the germline V gene are LGHNA and YNFKEQ. The CDR3 covers 12 residues. The V gene lost 4 bases and the J gene lost 10 bases, with 11 bases spanning the gap. The CDR3 DNA is TGTGCCAGCAGCCCGGGGGTCGGGGAGCAGTTCTTC. Amino acid sequence: CASSPGVGEQFF.

The V and J genes are TRBV5-6 and TRBJ2-1; TRBD2 agrees at 8 bases. J gave up 3 bases and V 3 bases, and 8 bases lay outside the gene matches. CDR1 SGHDT and CDR2 YYEEEE come from the germline V gene. The CDR3 loop spans 16 amino acids. CDR3 sequence reads: CASSSGTGGLYNEQFF. The CDR3 DNA follows: TGTGCCAGCAGCTCGGGTACGGGGGGGCTCTACAATGAGCAGTTCTTC.

This clone was counted a single time. This chain links TRBV5-6 with TRBJ2-2, with 9 bases lining up with TRBD1. Germline CDR1 SGHDT, CDR2 YYEEEE. The V segment lost 2 bases and the J segment 8 bases; nucleotides outside the gene matches: 7. The CDR3 is made up of 15 amino acids. The CDR3 DNA follows: TGTGCCAGCAGCTTCCGGGACAGGGCCGCAGGGGAGCTGTTTTTT. Its translation: CASSFRDRAAGELFF.

Here the CDR3 reads CASRRGQSANIQYF. The CDR3 nucleotides read TGTGCCAGCAGGCGGGGACAGTCAGCGAACATTCAGTACTTC. This sequence joins TRBV27 and TRBJ2-4, with D possibly TRBD1 on 7 matching bases. This CDR3 contains 14 residues. CDR1 is MNHEY, CDR2 SMNVEV, per germline (reference sequence). Trimming took 6 bases from V and 7 from J, leaving 16 bases between them.

The chain recombines TRBV30 with TRBJ2-7; TRBD2 aligns across 11 bases. V lost 2 bases to trimming and J lost 3 bases; unmatched junction nucleotides: 9. CDR3 length equals 16 residues. The germline gives CDR1 GTSNPN, CDR2 SVGIG (reference sequence). This CDR3 is CAWSKPGTSGLYEQYF. The DNA of the CDR3 is TGTGCCTGGAGTAAACCCGGGACTAGCGGCCTCTACGAGCAGTACTTC.